One sample yielded the 6 T cell receptor beta chains listed below, sequenced in a study of T cell clonotyping in hematopoietic cell transplantation. Profiled with immunoSEQ multiplex PCR; TCRdb holds only in-frame clones, not every one. The sample lists approximately 9,000 clones, 75% to 80% occurring once. The sequences come from peripheral blood mononuclear cells, collected 180 days after allogeneic stem cell transplant. Receptor source: a female patient aged 45-60 years who had an allogeneic stem cell transplant from a related donor, so the T cells may come from the graft donor. Some clones in this sample may be carry-over from other donors' samples.

The chain has TRBV7-2 and TRBJ1-4; TRBD1 is a possible D gene (6 bases). The germline V gene encodes CDR1 SGHTA and CDR2 FQGNSA. The germline V and J ends were trimmed by 5 bases and 7 bases, with 17 bases remaining between them. The length of the CDR3 is 15 residues. This chain's CDR3 is CASSRTRDTPEKLFF. In DNA, the CDR3 is TGTGCCAGCAGCCGTACCCGGGACACACCTGAAAAACTGTTTTTT.

The chain links TRBV10-3 to TRBJ2-3, with a weak D call TRBD1 (5 bases). Trimming pared 4 bases from V and 5 bases from J, leaving 16 bases between. CDR1 ENHRY and CDR2 SYGVKD come from the germline V gene. The CDR3 consists of 15 residues. The CDR3 loop reads CAISGTVDTGDTQYF. For the CDR3, the DNA is TGTGCCATCAGTGGGACGGTGGATACAGGAGATACGCAGTATTTT.

CDR3 bases: TGTGCCAGCAGCCCGAGTCGGAATCAGCCCCAGCATTTT. Its translation is CASSPSRNQPQHF. The chain combines TRBV7-2 with TRBJ1-5; D gene ambiguous. Trimming stripped 5 bases from V and 4 bases from J, with 9 bases between. The CDR3 spans 13 residues. Germline lookup yields CDR1 SGHTA and CDR2 FQGNSA.

This clone has only one observation. The chain joins TRBV6-1 to TRBJ2-7, with 9 nucleotides matching TRBD1. Germline V gene sequence: CDR1 MNHNS, CDR2 SASEGT. The CDR3 runs 12 residues. J lost 3 bases, V lost 10 bases, and 4 bases had no gene match. The CDR3 spells CATGQGFYEQYF. The CDR3 nucleotides are TGTGCCACGGGACAGGGTTTCTACGAGCAGTACTTC.

This clone turned up a few times. This chain connects TRBV19 to TRBJ1-4, with 7 positions matching TRBD1. The trim removed 3 bases at V and 0 bases at J, leaving 4 bases unmatched. Per the germline V gene, CDR1 is LNHDA and CDR2 is SQIVND (reference sequence). The CDR3 contains 16 residues. DNA for the CDR3: TGTGCCAGTAGTATGACAGGGATTGCAACTAATGAAAAACTGTTTTTT. Its protein product is CASSMTGIATNEKLFF.

The gene calls are TRBV10-3 and TRBJ2-5, with 7 bases lining up with TRBD1. Germline CDR1 reads ENHRY; CDR2 reads SYGVKD. With 11 bases clipped from V and 1 base from J, the junction kept 1 base outside the gene matches. The CDR3 consists of 11 residues. CDR3 bases: TGTGCCTCAGGGGGCCAAGAGACCCAGTACTTC. It yields the protein CASGGQETQYF.